This entry lists 26 T cell receptor beta chains sequenced from one sample in a study of cytomegalovirus exposure and HLA in healthy donors. 13 Jbeta primers and 60 Vbeta primers were used for the PCR. Repertoires were generated with immunoSEQ multiplex PCR, while TCRdb's copy carries only in-frame clones and drops some. The sample spans over 65,000 clones; the ten largest clones claim about 4.6%. Sequences were obtained from PBMCs. All receptors derive from a man aged 25-45 years in good health and CMV-seronegative.

The chain carries TRBV11-3 and TRBJ2-7, with D possibly being TRBD1 (5 bases). The CDR3 runs 14 residues. Germline V gene sequence: CDR1 SGHNT, CDR2 YENEEA. V was trimmed by 3 bases and J by 3 bases, leaving 12 bases between them. In DNA, the CDR3 is TGTGCCAGCAGCTTCGGCCGGACAAGCTACGAGCAGTACTTC. Protein sequence: CASSFGRTSYEQYF.

This chain joins TRBV5-4 and TRBJ1-1; no clear D. Germline CDR1 is SGHNT and CDR2 is YYREEE (reference sequence). V was clipped by 3 bases and J by 3 bases, with 6 bases between them. The CDR3 sequence is 12 residues long. Here the CDR3 DNA reads TGTGCCAGCAGCTGGGAGGACACTGAAGCTTTCTTT. Its translation: CASSWEDTEAFF. Using reference TRBV5-4 and TRBJ1-1 for the parts outside the CDR3, the full variable domain is ETGVTQSPTHLIKTRGQQVTLRCSSQSGHNTVSWYQQALGQGPQFIFQYYREEENGRGNFPPRFSGLQFPNYSSELNVNALELDDSALYLCASSWEDTEAFFGQGTRLTVV.

This rearrangement joins TRBV4-1 to TRBJ1-5; D not resolved. The CDR3 covers 15 residues. Trimming cost V 2 bases and J 0 bases, with 8 bases left between them. The germline V gene encodes CDR1 MGHRA and CDR2 YSYEKL. The CDR3 region is CASSQFTYSNQPQHF. The DNA of the CDR3 is TGCGCCAGCAGCCAATTCACATATAGCAATCAGCCCCAGCATTTT.

The chain carries TRBV18 and TRBJ2-7, with 8 bases matching TRBD1. Germline assignment: CDR1 KGHSH and CDR2 LQKENI. The CDR3 length is 15 residues. V trimming: 0 bases; J trimming: 5 bases; junction bases outside the gene matches: 6. The chain's CDR3 is CASSPPGTGPHEQYF. CDR3 DNA sequence: TGTGCCAGCTCACCACCCGGGACAGGCCCACACGAGCAGTACTTC.

The rearrangement links TRBV7-8 to TRBJ2-5; TRBD1 is a possible D gene (5 bases). The CDR3 runs 14 residues. From germline, CDR1 is SGHVS and CDR2 FQNEAQ. V lost 1 base to trimming and J lost 5 bases, with 11 bases between them. CDR3 amino acids: CASSLEARGETQYF. Written as DNA, the CDR3 is TGTGCCAGCAGCTTAGAGGCAAGGGGTGAGACCCAGTACTTC.

The rearrangement joins TRBV6-5 to TRBJ2-7, with D possibly matching TRBD1 (5 bases). From germline, CDR1 is MNHEY and CDR2 SVGAGI. V lost 6 bases and J 7 bases, leaving 16 bases between the germline ends. This CDR3 comprises 13 residues. CDR3 nucleotide sequence: TGTGCCAGCAGGAGCTATCGACGGACAGAGCAGTACTTC. This translates into CASRSYRRTEQYF.

The rearrangement uses TRBV7-6 and TRBJ1-1, with 8 bases aligning to TRBD1. V trimming: 0 bases; J trimming: 0 bases; junction bases outside the gene matches: 9. From germline, CDR1 is SGHVS and CDR2 FNYEAQ. This CDR3 region has 18 residues. CDR3 in amino acids: CASSLALAGGKMNTEAFF. In DNA form, the CDR3 reads TGTGCCAGCAGCTTAGCGTTGGCAGGGGGCAAAATGAACACTGAAGCTTTCTTT.

This rearrangement joins TRBV2 to TRBJ1-1; 9 bases agree with TRBD1. The germline V gene encodes CDR1 SNHLY and CDR2 FYNNEI. This CDR3 comprises 15 residues. V was pared by 6 bases and J by 1 base, with 6 bases of the junction left unmatched. DNA for the CDR3: TGTGCCAGCAGCCGGACAGGGGCTGAGAACACTGAAGCTTTCTTT. This gives the protein CASSRTGAENTEAFF.

CDR3 sequence: CSVERDSLGEQYF. The CDR3 DNA is TGCAGCGTTGAGCGGGACAGCCTTGGCGAGCAGTACTTC. J is TRBJ2-7 and V is TRBV29-1; D possibly corresponds to TRBD1 (7 bases). V lost 3 bases, J lost 6 bases, and 15 bases lay in between. CDR3 length: 13 amino acids. Germline assignment: CDR1 SQVTM and CDR2 ANQGSEA.

The chain uses TRBV2 and TRBJ2-5; 8 nucleotides agree with TRBD2. The V and J ends lost 5 bases and 5 bases, in that order; junction bases with no gene match: 4. This CDR3 is built from 13 residues. Germline lookup yields CDR1 SNHLY and CDR2 FYNNEI. For the CDR3, the DNA is TGTGCCAGCAGTTTCAGCGGGGGTGAGACCCAGTACTTC. As protein: CASSFSGGETQYF.

V is TRBV11-3 and J is TRBJ2-3; possible D gene TRBD2, 5 bases. The V gene's germline CDR1 is SGHNT and CDR2 YENEEA. The ends were cut back, 4 bases at V and 8 bases at J, with 10 bases in the middle. The CDR3 is 12 residues long. CDR3 residues: CASSSREGTQYF. CDR3 bases: TGTGCCAGCAGCTCAAGAGAGGGTACGCAGTATTTT.

The V gene is TRBV7-2, the J gene TRBJ2-1; 7 nucleotides align to TRBD1. Germline V gene lookup returns CDR1 SGHTA and CDR2 FQGNSA. V trimming: 1 base; J trimming: 5 bases; junction bases outside the gene matches: 14. This CDR3 is built from 18 residues. CDR3 sequence: CASSLVVEGGPWDNEQFF. The CDR3 coding sequence is TGTGCCAGCAGCTTAGTAGTGGAAGGGGGCCCTTGGGACAATGAGCAGTTCTTC.

The CDR3 sequence is CASSLGGAGQTQYF. CDR3 nucleotide sequence: TGCGCCAGCAGCTTGGGCGGGGCCGGCCAGACCCAGTACTTC. The chain carries TRBV5-1 and TRBJ2-5; possible D gene TRBD2, 6 bases. V lost 0 bases and J 6 bases, leaving 12 bases between the germline ends. Germline loops: CDR1 SGHRS, CDR2 YFSETQ. This CDR3 has 14 residues.

The chain couples TRBV6-4 to TRBJ2-3; TRBD2 agrees at 9 bases. The CDR3 is made up of 13 amino acids. Germline CDR1 and CDR2: MRHNA and SNTAGT. Trimming took 4 bases from V and 4 from J; bases not matched to a gene: 0. Written as DNA, the CDR3 is TGTGCCAGCAGTGGGACTAGCGCAGATACGCAGTATTTT. Translated, it gives CASSGTSADTQYF.

The rearrangement links TRBV11-3 to TRBJ1-6, with unresolved D. Germline V gene sequence: CDR1 SGHNT, CDR2 YENEEA. The ends were cut back, 1 base at V and 7 bases at J, with 8 bases in the middle. There are 14 residues in the CDR3. The CDR3 sequence: CASSLGGVNSPLHF. The CDR3 nucleotides read TGTGCCAGCAGCTTAGGAGGCGTAAATTCACCCCTCCACTTT.

This chain joins TRBV27 and TRBJ1-1; weak D call: TRBD1 (5 bases). The CDR3 length is 13 residues. The V end was cut by 3 bases, the J end by 5 bases, with 10 bases between. Per the germline V gene, CDR1 is MNHEY and CDR2 is SMNVEV (reference sequence). The CDR3 coding sequence is TGTGCCAGCAGTTTTTTGGGGGGGACTGAAGCTTTCTTT. It codes for CASSFLGGTEAFF.

This chain joins TRBV5-1 and TRBJ1-6, with TRBD1 identical over 8 bases. Germline CDR1 and CDR2: SGHRS and YFSETQ. The CDR3 spans 17 residues. Trimming took 3 bases from V and 1 from J; bases not matched to a gene: 6. CDR3 sequence (DNA): TGCGCCAGCAGCTCCCCACAGGGGGGGTCCTATAATTCACCCCTCCACTTT. It encodes CASSSPQGGSYNSPLHF.

This chain connects TRBV5-4 to TRBJ1-1; possibly TRBD1 for D (5 bases). Trimming removed 3 bases from V and 5 bases from J, with 8 bases in between. The CDR3 is 12 amino acids. CDR1 and CDR2 from the germline V gene are SGHNT and YYREEE (reference sequence). The CDR3 nucleotides are TGTGCCAGCAGCTCCGGGGGGACTGAAGCTTTCTTT. Its translation: CASSSGGTEAFF.

This sequence joins TRBV4-1 and TRBJ1-5; 8 bases are a match to TRBD1. The CDR3 totals 17 residues. Germline assignment: CDR1 MGHRA and CDR2 YSYEKL. J gave up 0 bases and V 4 bases, and 8 bases lay outside the gene matches. For the CDR3, the DNA is TGCGCCAGCAGCCTTTCCCAGGGGGCATATAGCAATCAGCCCCAGCATTTT. Amino acid sequence: CASSLSQGAYSNQPQHF.

V gene TRBV5-1 combines with J gene TRBJ2-1, with D possibly TRBD2 on 6 matching bases. CDR1 SGHRS and CDR2 YFSETQ come from the germline V gene. The CDR3 loop spans 17 amino acids. V gave up 0 bases and J gave up 4 bases, with 17 bases separating them. CDR3 region: CASSLARGFEDYNEQFF. For the CDR3, the DNA is TGCGCCAGCAGCTTGGCCCGGGGGTTCGAGGATTACAATGAGCAGTTCTTC.

The chain combines TRBV6-6 with TRBJ2-4, with D possibly being TRBD1 (5 bases). This CDR3 is 14 amino acids long. Between the trimmed V and J ends, which lost 2 bases and 3 bases, there was a span of 8 bases. Germline values: CDR1 MNHNY, CDR2 SVGAGI (reference sequence). CDR3 residues: CASSYRGSKNIQYF. The CDR3 DNA reads as TGTGCCAGCAGTTACAGGGGTAGCAAAAACATTCAGTACTTC.

The rearrangement uses TRBV5-4 and TRBJ1-2; 10 bases align to TRBD1. This CDR3 spans 16 amino acids. The ends lost 2 bases at V and 7 bases at J; junction bases unmatched: 11. The germline V gene encodes CDR1 SGHNT and CDR2 YYREEE (reference sequence). CDR3 coding DNA: TGTGCCAGCAGCTTTTCCGGTGGGACAGGGGAATCTGGCTACACCTTC. This translates into CASSFSGGTGESGYTF.

This chain uses TRBV2 with TRBJ2-7; 15 bases agree with TRBD2. Trimming removed 4 bases from V and 2 bases from J; junction bases left unmatched: 3. CDR1 and CDR2 (germline): SNHLY, FYNNEI. This CDR3 spans 16 amino acids. CDR3 in DNA: TGTGCCAGCAGTGGGGGACTAGCGGGGGGTACCTACGAGCAGTACTTC. Translated: CASSGGLAGGTYEQYF.

This sequence joins TRBV7-3 and TRBJ2-7; no definite D call. Trimming pared 1 base from V and 7 bases from J, leaving 14 bases between. The germline V gene has CDR1 SGHTA and CDR2 FQGTGA. The CDR3 loop spans 14 amino acids. The CDR3 loop is CASSLMTGFGEQYF. In DNA form, the CDR3 reads TGTGCCAGCAGCTTAATGACTGGCTTTGGGGAGCAGTACTTC.

The genes are TRBV29-1 and TRBJ2-3, with D tentatively TRBD1 (5 bases). The CDR3 loop spans 13 amino acids. CDR1 is SQVTM, CDR2 ANQGSEA, per germline. V shed 4 bases and J shed 2 bases, with 10 bases lying between them. In DNA, the CDR3 is TGCAGCGTTGCACAGGCAATCACAGATACGCAGTATTTT. Translated, it gives CSVAQAITDTQYF.

The chain has TRBV6-6 and TRBJ2-7; 10 nucleotides agree with TRBD1. CDR1 and CDR2 (germline): MNHNY, SVGAGI (reference sequence). The CDR3 totals 13 residues. With 11 bases clipped from V and 6 bases from J, the junction kept 10 bases outside the gene matches. The CDR3 here is CAVSTGGRGEQYF. The CDR3 nucleotides are TGTGCCGTTTCGACAGGGGGCCGGGGCGAGCAGTACTTC.